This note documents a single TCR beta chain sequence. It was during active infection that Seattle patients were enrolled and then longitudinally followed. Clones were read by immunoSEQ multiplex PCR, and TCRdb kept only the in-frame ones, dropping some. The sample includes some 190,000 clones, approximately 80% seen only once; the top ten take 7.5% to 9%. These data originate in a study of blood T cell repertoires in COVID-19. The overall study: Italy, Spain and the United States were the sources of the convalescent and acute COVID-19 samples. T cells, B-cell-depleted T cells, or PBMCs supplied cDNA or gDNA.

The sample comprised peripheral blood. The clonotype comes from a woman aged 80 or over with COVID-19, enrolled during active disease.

The CDR3 loop reads CASSAGGRAANEQYF. Here the CDR3 DNA reads TGTGCCAGCAGCGCCGGGGGGAGGGCCGCCAACGAGCAGTACTTC. The V call is TRBV5-5, the J call TRBJ2-7, with 7 bases matching TRBD2. From germline, CDR1 is SGHKS and CDR2 YYEKEE (reference sequence). The CDR3 totals 15 residues. Trimming at V came to 4 bases and at J to 5 bases, leaving 12 bases not matched to a gene.